This T cell receptor (delta chain) came from a study of Vδ1+ human thymocytes. Germline lookup yields CDR1 TSWWSYY and CDR2 QGS. Trimming shortened V by 9 bases and J by 0 bases, and 20 bases separated the two germline ends. This CDR3 is 16 amino acids long. To note about this clone: The antigen remains unidentified. This CDR3 is also generated by other DNA sequences in the sample.

Study results and limitations: Thymic delta-chain repertoires held 15% to 20% Vdelta2 sequences and few Vdelta3, despite high sort purity. Thymic TRG and TRD repertoires appeared highly polyclonal, with Gaussian CDR3 length distributions.

Sequences come from RNA converted to cDNA by reverse transcription. CDR3 amplicons came from multiplex PCR with pooled V-gene forward and constant-region reverse primers. TCRdb reapplied CATT to the multiplex PCR reads. Found here are 80,000 or so delta-chain clones, around 34% of them singletons; the top ten hold more than 0.25%. Thymocytes were sorted as CD3+ TCRVdelta1+ TCRVdelta2- after alphabeta T cell depletion. V usage is TRDV1 and J usage is TRDJ1, with D uncertain. The receptor was derived from a boy under two years old who had congenital heart surgery. Sequences were obtained from Vdelta1+ gamma-delta thymocytes from the thymus. Documented subset: FACS-sorted CD3+ TCRalphabeta- TCRVdelta1+ TCRVdelta2- thymocytes. The CDR3 DNA reads TGTGCTCTGTTCTACGGGTCTGGTGGATACACCGATAAACTCATCTTT. This codes for CALFYGSGGYTDKLIF.